Below, 32 T cell receptor beta chains from the same sample are listed, as sequenced in a study of shared clonotypes between healthy human individuals. The repertoire was sequenced with immunoSEQ multiplex PCR; TCRdb's copy has only in-frame clones and lacks some. The data contain 2 million to 2.5 million clones, around 93% of them seen just once; the ten biggest clones take up 0.3% to 0.4%. The sequencing input was naive CD4+ T cells from PBMCs. The subset: CD45RA+ positively selected. These receptors were obtained from a man between 18 and 35 years old in good health. Some clones in this sample may be carry-over from other donors' samples.

The V gene is TRBV30, the J gene TRBJ1-3; D is ambiguous. The CDR3 length is 13 residues. Trimming cost V 0 bases and J 4 bases, with 7 bases left between them. CDR1 is GTSNPN, CDR2 SVGIG, per germline (reference sequence). DNA for the CDR3: TGTGCCTGGAGTGTAAACGGGGGAAACACCATATATTTT. This gives the protein CAWSVNGGNTIYF.

The J gene is TRBJ1-4, the V gene TRBV5-1; D is undetermined. The CDR3 spans 14 residues. CDR1 is SGHRS and CDR2 is YFSETQ in the germline V gene. V shed 1 base and J shed 5 bases, with 9 bases lying between them. The CDR3 reads CASSLPEKNEKLFF. The CDR3 nucleotides are TGCGCCAGCAGCTTGCCGGAGAAAAATGAAAAACTGTTTTTT.

V and J are TRBV4-3 and TRBJ2-5; D gene unclear. V shed 0 bases and J shed 1 base, with 9 bases lying between them. Germline CDR1 and CDR2: LGHNA and YSLEER. This CDR3 region has 15 residues. In nucleotides, the CDR3 is TGCGCCAGCAGCCAAGATCACAGAACCCAAGAGACCCAGTACTTC. It translates to CASSQDHRTQETQYF.

V and J are TRBV9 and TRBJ1-2, with TRBD1 identical over 10 bases. The CDR3 loop spans 15 amino acids. From germline, CDR1 is SGDLS and CDR2 YYNGEE. V shed 3 bases and J 4 bases; nucleotides not matched to a gene: 6. The CDR3 DNA is TGTGCCAGCAGCGGGGGACAGGGGATATTCTATGGCTACACCTTC. Its translation is CASSGGQGIFYGYTF.

CDR3 in DNA: TGTGCCAGCAGCCGAGACGGATATAGCAATCAGCCCCAGCATTTT. Protein product: CASSRDGYSNQPQHF. The chain links TRBV5-6 to TRBJ1-5; D not resolved. Per the germline V gene, CDR1 is SGHDT and CDR2 is YYEEEE. Trimming cost V 4 bases and J 0 bases, with 11 bases left between them. The CDR3 consists of 15 residues.

The chain uses TRBV7-8 and TRBJ1-5, with TRBD1 identical over 8 bases. CDR1 is SGHVS, CDR2 FQNEAQ, per germline. The CDR3 is 17 residues long. With V trimmed by 5 bases and J by 5 bases, 14 bases remained unmatched. CDR3 protein: CASSQIQYRDRYQPQHF. CDR3 nucleotides: TGTGCCAGCAGCCAAATACAATACCGGGACAGGTATCAGCCCCAGCATTTT.

The chain couples TRBV12-5 to TRBJ2-3, with D uncertain. V was pared by 4 bases and J by 0 bases, with 8 bases between. The CDR3 extends over 14 amino acids. CDR1 and CDR2 from the germline V gene are LGHNT and FRNRAP. The CDR3 here is CASGSPLSTDTQYF. CDR3 in DNA: TGTGCTAGTGGTTCGCCGTTAAGCACAGATACGCAGTATTTT. Using reference TRBV12-5 and TRBJ2-3 for the parts outside the CDR3, the full variable domain is DARVTQTPRHKVTEMGQEVTMRCQPILGHNTVFWYRQTMMQGLELLAYFRNRAPLDDSGMPKDRFSAEMPDATLATLKIQPSEPRDSAVYFCASGSPLSTDTQYFGPGTRLTVL.

The chain recombines TRBV5-1 with TRBJ2-3, with 8 nucleotides matching TRBD1. The germline CDR1 and CDR2 sequences are SGHRS and YFSETQ. The CDR3 has 16 residues. The V gene end was trimmed by 1 base and the J gene end by 0 bases; junction bases not matched to a gene: 4. CDR3 loop: CASSLMAGGSTDTQYF. The CDR3 nucleotides are TGCGCCAGCAGCTTGATGGCAGGGGGCAGCACAGATACGCAGTATTTT.

This chain joins TRBV5-1 and TRBJ1-4; D not resolved. V shed 4 bases and J shed 5 bases, with 9 bases lying between them. Germline V gene data show CDR1 as SGHRS and CDR2 as YFSETQ. The CDR3 is made up of 13 amino acids. DNA for the CDR3: TGCGCCAGCAGCCCGAGGGCGAATGAAAAACTGTTTTTT. This gives the protein CASSPRANEKLFF.

The rearrangement joins TRBV7-2 to TRBJ1-3; D is possibly TRBD1 (6 bases). V lost 3 bases and J lost 0, with 12 bases in between. This CDR3 spans 16 amino acids. Germline CDR1 SGHTA, CDR2 FQGNSA. CDR3 sequence: CASSFGQLSSGNTIYF. The DNA of the CDR3 is TGTGCCAGCAGCTTTGGACAGCTATCCTCTGGAAACACCATATATTTT.

The chain is built from TRBV28 and TRBJ2-7; D unclear. The CDR3 sequence is 12 residues long. Germline V CDR1 and CDR2: MDHEN, SYDVKM. V gave up 6 bases and J gave up 6 bases, with 12 bases separating them. CDR3 bases: TGTGCCAGCAGCAGAGTAGTCACCGAGCAGTACTTC. It translates to CASSRVVTEQYF.

The rearrangement links TRBV12-5 to TRBJ2-3, with D perhaps being TRBD1 or TRBD2 (7 bases each). Trimming left V 1 base short and J 5 bases short, with 19 bases between. The CDR3 runs 17 residues. Germline lookup yields CDR1 LGHNT and CDR2 FRNRAP. CDR3 in DNA: TGTGCTAGTGGTTTGGGGTTGACAGGGACTACCCGAGATACGCAGTATTTT. This codes for CASGLGLTGTTRDTQYF.

J is TRBJ2-3 and V is TRBV28; D remains ambiguous. Germline loops: CDR1 MDHEN, CDR2 SYDVKM. V dropped 5 bases and J dropped 5 bases, with 11 bases sitting between them. The CDR3 covers 13 residues. The CDR3 nucleotides are TGTGCCAGCAGTACCCTTCAACGAGATACGCAGTATTTT. The encoded protein is CASSTLQRDTQYF.

Regarding this clone: Other DNA sequences from this sample encode an identical CDR3 as well. The gene calls are TRBV5-4 and TRBJ2-1, with D possibly called TRBD1 or TRBD2 (6 bases each). V lost 3 bases and J lost 8, with 9 bases in between. Germline CDR1 SGHNT, CDR2 YYREEE (reference sequence). This CDR3 contains 12 residues. CDR3 sequence (DNA): TGTGCCAGCAGCTCCGGGGGCGATGAGCAGTTCTTC. It codes for CASSSGGDEQFF.

The V call is TRBV2, the J call TRBJ2-2, with 9 bases identical to TRBD2. Unmatched junction bases numbered 5, after V lost 2 bases and J lost 7 bases. The CDR3 spans 15 residues. The germline gives CDR1 SNHLY, CDR2 FYNNEI. CDR3 amino acids: CASSELAGRGGELFF. CDR3 sequence (DNA): TGTGCCAGCAGTGAACTAGCGGGACGAGGCGGGGAGCTGTTTTTT.

The chain carries TRBV7-3 and TRBJ2-3, with D possibly matching TRBD2 (5 bases). There are 15 residues in the CDR3. V lost 3 bases and J 4 bases, leaving 14 bases between the germline ends. The V gene's germline CDR1 is SGHTA and CDR2 FQGTGA. The CDR3 nucleotides read TGTGCCAGCAGCTTGTCAGCGGCCACCGCAGATACGCAGTATTTT. Translation: CASSLSAATADTQYF.

The count of this clone is one. This chain links TRBV28 with TRBJ2-1, with a tentative D call TRBD1 (6 bases). Germline V lookup: CDR1 MDHEN, CDR2 SYDVKM. The CDR3 has 13 amino acids. V lost 5 bases and J lost 10, with 15 bases in between. CDR3 sequence: CASSPVGGGEQFF. Written as DNA, the CDR3 is TGTGCCAGCAGTCCCGTAGGTGGGGGCGAGCAGTTCTTC.

V and J are TRBV7-6 and TRBJ2-2; D might be TRBD1 (6 bases). The CDR3 is 14 amino acids. Trimming took 6 bases from V and 2 from J, leaving 10 bases between them. The germline gives CDR1 SGHVS, CDR2 FNYEAQ. CDR3 nucleotides: TGTGCCAGCAGTTGGGACATCAACACCGGGGAGCTGTTTTTT. It is translated as CASSWDINTGELFF.

The CDR3 sequence: CASSFRLLAAEAFF. The CDR3 region has the DNA TGTGCCAGCAGTTTTAGGCTGCTGGCGGCTGAAGCTTTCTTT. The rearrangement uses TRBV28 and TRBJ1-1; no firm D call. Germline lookup yields CDR1 MDHEN and CDR2 SYDVKM. This CDR3 is 14 amino acids long. V lost 3 bases and J lost 6, with 14 bases in between.

This clone appeared a single time. The chain links TRBV30 to TRBJ2-4, with 7 bases matching TRBD2. This CDR3 has 14 amino acids. With V trimmed by 1 base and J by 5 bases, 5 bases remained unmatched. CDR1 is GTSNPN and CDR2 is SVGIG in the germline V gene (reference sequence). CDR3 coding DNA: TGTGCCTGGAGTGGTGGGGGGGACCAAAACATTCAGTACTTC. As protein: CAWSGGGDQNIQYF.

V and J are TRBV30 and TRBJ2-7; 9 bases are a match to TRBD1. Trimming cost V 5 bases and J 5 bases; bases outside gene matches: 7. The CDR3 spans 13 residues. CDR1 is GTSNPN, CDR2 SVGIG, per germline (reference sequence). Here the CDR3 reads CAWRTGQGHEQYF. As DNA, the CDR3 is TGTGCCTGGCGGACGGGACAGGGCCACGAGCAGTACTTC.

V is TRBV4-3 and J is TRBJ1-2; 7 positions match TRBD1. Unmatched junction bases numbered 7, after V lost 7 bases and J lost 2 bases. This CDR3 region has 14 residues. Per the germline V gene, CDR1 is LGHNA and CDR2 is YSLEER. CDR3 sequence reads: CASTPGQRNYGYTF. CDR3 nucleotide sequence: TGCGCCAGCACGCCGGGACAGCGAAACTATGGCTACACCTTC.

The gene calls are TRBV27 and TRBJ1-4; maybe TRBD1 (6 bases). CDR3 length: 16 amino acids. Trimming stripped 10 bases from V and 7 bases from J, with 25 bases between. CDR1 MNHEY and CDR2 SMNVEV come from the germline V gene (reference sequence). The CDR3 reads CATKPKIGGHGEKLFF. Here the CDR3 DNA reads TGTGCCACCAAACCAAAAATCGGGGGCCACGGTGAAAAACTGTTTTTT.

This sequence joins TRBV28 and TRBJ2-1, with 7 bases aligning to TRBD2. J was trimmed by 6 bases and V by 4 bases; bases with no gene match: 9. From germline, CDR1 is MDHEN and CDR2 SYDVKM. The CDR3 length is 15 residues. As DNA, the CDR3 is TGTGCCAGCAGTTCGTCCGGACTAGAATCCAATGAGCAGTTCTTC. Its translation: CASSSSGLESNEQFF.

The rearrangement uses TRBV28 and TRBJ1-5; possibly TRBD1 for D (5 bases). V dropped 7 bases and J dropped 3 bases, with 16 bases sitting between them. Germline V gene lookup returns CDR1 MDHEN and CDR2 SYDVKM. The CDR3 is made up of 15 amino acids. This chain's CDR3 is CASINWDGANQPQHF. The DNA for the CDR3 is TGTGCCAGCATTAATTGGGACGGAGCCAATCAGCCCCAGCATTTT.

This clone was seen once. V is TRBV19 and J is TRBJ2-4, with D tentatively TRBD1 (6 bases). The V and J ends lost 6 bases and 3 bases respectively, with 15 bases between them. CDR1 and CDR2 from the germline V gene are LNHDA and SQIVND (reference sequence). The CDR3 totals 15 residues. The CDR3 DNA follows: TGTGCCAGTAGGGAGGAGACAGGAGTCAAAAACATTCAGTACTTC. Translating gives CASREETGVKNIQYF.

The chain uses TRBV7-6 and TRBJ1-2; the match to TRBD1 covers 7 bases. The trim removed 5 bases at V and 5 bases at J, leaving 8 bases unmatched. The germline CDR1 and CDR2 sequences are SGHVS and FNYEAQ. The CDR3 totals 14 residues. The CDR3 sequence is CASSPRDSWYGYTF. CDR3 bases: TGTGCCAGCAGCCCTAGGGACAGCTGGTATGGCTACACCTTC.

This chain connects TRBV23-1 to TRBJ2-7, with 10 bases lining up with TRBD2. TRBV23-1 is assigned to the ORF class and has an uncertain function. The CDR3 runs 16 residues. Losses at the gene ends were 8 bases for V and 4 bases for J; bases not matched to a gene: 14. For the CDR3, the DNA is TGCGCCAGCCCCCGGATCGGGCTAGCGGGAGAGTACGAGCAGTACTTC. It specifies CASPRIGLAGEYEQYF.

This clone was seen once. The gene calls are TRBV28 and TRBJ2-5; 7 bases align to TRBD2. Germline V gene data show CDR1 as MDHEN and CDR2 as SYDVKM. V shed 5 bases and J 5 bases; nucleotides not matched to a gene: 11. The CDR3 consists of 15 residues. CDR3: CASSNTALGGETQYF. The CDR3 nucleotides read TGTGCCAGCAGTAATACGGCCCTCGGGGGGGAGACCCAGTACTTC.

The chain uses TRBV30 and TRBJ2-1, with D uncertain. Germline V gene lookup returns CDR1 GTSNPN and CDR2 SVGIG (reference sequence). The CDR3 extends over 14 amino acids. V lost 1 base, J lost 0 bases, and 7 bases lay in between. Here the CDR3 reads CAWSGVSSYNEQFF. The CDR3 DNA follows: TGTGCCTGGAGTGGTGTCAGCTCCTACAATGAGCAGTTCTTC.

The chain is built from TRBV6-1 and TRBJ1-2; TRBD1 matches 7 bases. From germline, CDR1 is MNHNS and CDR2 SASEGT. The V segment lost 7 bases and the J segment 4 bases; nucleotides outside the gene matches: 6. CDR3 length: 13 residues. The CDR3 reads CASIQGGVYGYTF. The CDR3 coding sequence is TGTGCCAGCATCCAGGGGGGGGTCTATGGCTACACCTTC.

The chain combines TRBV29-1 with TRBJ1-4, with no clear D. The CDR3 extends over 14 amino acids. Germline V CDR1 and CDR2: SQVTM, ANQGSEA. The V gene lost 4 bases and the J gene lost 0 bases, with 9 bases spanning the gap. For the CDR3, the DNA is TGCAGCGTTGGGTTAGGACCAACTAATGAAAAACTGTTTTTT. Translated: CSVGLGPTNEKLFF.